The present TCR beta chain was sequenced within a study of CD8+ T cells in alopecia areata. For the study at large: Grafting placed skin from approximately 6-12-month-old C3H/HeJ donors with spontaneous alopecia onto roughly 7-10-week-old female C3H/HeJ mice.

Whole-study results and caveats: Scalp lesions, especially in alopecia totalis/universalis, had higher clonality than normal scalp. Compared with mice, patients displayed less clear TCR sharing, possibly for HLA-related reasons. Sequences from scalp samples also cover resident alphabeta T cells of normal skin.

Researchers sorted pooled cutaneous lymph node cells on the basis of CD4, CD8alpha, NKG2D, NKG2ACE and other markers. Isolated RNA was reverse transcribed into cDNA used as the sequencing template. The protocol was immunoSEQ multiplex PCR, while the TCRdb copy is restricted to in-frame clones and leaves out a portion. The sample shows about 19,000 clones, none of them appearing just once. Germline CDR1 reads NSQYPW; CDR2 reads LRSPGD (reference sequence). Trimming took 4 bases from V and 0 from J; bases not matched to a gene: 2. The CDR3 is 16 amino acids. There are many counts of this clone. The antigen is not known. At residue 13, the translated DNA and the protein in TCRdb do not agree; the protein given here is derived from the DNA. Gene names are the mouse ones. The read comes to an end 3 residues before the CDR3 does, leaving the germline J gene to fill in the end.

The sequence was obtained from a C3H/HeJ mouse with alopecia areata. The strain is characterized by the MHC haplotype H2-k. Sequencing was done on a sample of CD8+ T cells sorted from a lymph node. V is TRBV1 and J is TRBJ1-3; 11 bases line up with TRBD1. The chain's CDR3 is CTCSGGQGGSGNTLYF. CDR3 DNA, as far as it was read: TGCACCTGCAGTGGGGGACAGGGGGGTTCTGGAAATACG.